This passage covers 32 T cell receptor beta chains from one sample sequenced in a study of shared clonotypes between healthy human individuals (dated by TCRdb to 2018 to 2021). Receptor amplification or capture employed the immunoSEQ multiplex PCR assay. Held by TCRdb, this immuneACCESS table contains in-frame sequences only and omits some clones. Under half of the omission traces to an unresolved V gene where checked; the cause of the rest is unknown. The sample contains 400,000 to 600,000 clones, more than 75% of them found a single time. Of the sample, approximately 13% falls within the top ten clones. Material: PBMCs. The origin of the receptors is a woman aged 35 to 49 in good health. Some clones in this sample may be carry-over from other donors' samples.

The rearrangement uses TRBV7-8 and TRBJ2-1; no definite D call. CDR1 is SGHVS, CDR2 FQNEAQ, per germline. Between the trimmed V and J ends, which lost 5 bases and 2 bases, there was a span of 7 bases. The CDR3 spans 13 residues. The CDR3 nucleotides read TGTGCCAGCAGCCTCAGCCCCTACAATGAGCAGTTCTTC. Translating it yields CASSLSPYNEQFF.

The chain couples TRBV7-2 to TRBJ2-3; D uncertain. There are 15 residues in the CDR3. From germline, CDR1 is SGHTA and CDR2 FQGNSA. V was clipped by 1 base and J by 6 bases, with 14 bases between them. The CDR3 sequence is CASSLGPTSADTQYF. CDR3 bases: TGTGCCAGCAGCTTAGGACCCACGTCCGCGGATACGCAGTATTTT.

J is TRBJ2-3 and V is TRBV19; unclear D gene. CDR1 and CDR2 (germline): LNHDA, SQIVND (reference sequence). The CDR3 extends over 14 amino acids. Trimming shortened V by 5 bases and J by 4 bases, and 13 bases separated the two germline ends. The DNA for the CDR3 is TGTGCCAGTAGTCGGTCCCAACCCCCAGATACGCAGTATTTT. Its translation is CASSRSQPPDTQYF.

This clone was recorded once. The genes are TRBV5-6 and TRBJ2-3, with 9 nucleotides matching TRBD1. The CDR3 consists of 14 residues. With 7 bases clipped from V and 3 bases from J, the junction kept 6 bases outside the gene matches. The germline CDR1 and CDR2 sequences are SGHDT and YYEEEE. The DNA of the CDR3 is TGTGCCAGCGGCCGGGACAGGGAGACAGATACGCAGTATTTT. Its protein product is CASGRDRETDTQYF.

The chain employs TRBV28 and TRBJ1-2; possibly TRBD1 for D (5 bases). CDR3 length: 16 amino acids. Trimming removed 6 bases at V and 5 bases at J, with 22 bases between. Germline loops: CDR1 MDHEN, CDR2 SYDVKM. CDR3 coding DNA: TGTGCCAGCAGCTCATTTCAGACAGCCGGTACTTATGGCTACACCTTC. This translates into CASSSFQTAGTYGYTF.

V is TRBV6-6 and J is TRBJ2-7; no firm D call. The V gene's germline CDR1 is MNHNY and CDR2 SVGAGI (reference sequence). The V end was cut by 10 bases, the J end by 0 bases, with 13 bases between. CDR3 length equals 13 residues. CDR3 in amino acids: CATSSGFSYEQYF. DNA of the CDR3: TGTGCCACCTCCTCGGGCTTCTCCTACGAGCAGTACTTC.

J is TRBJ2-1 and V is TRBV28, with D hard to call. CDR1 is MDHEN and CDR2 is SYDVKM in the germline V gene. V was trimmed by 3 bases and J by 8 bases, leaving 5 bases between them. This CDR3 has 11 residues. The CDR3 DNA follows: TGTGCCAGCAGTTTCTCGGATGAGCAGTTCTTC. Translation: CASSFSDEQFF. Combining the CDR3 with reference TRBV28 and TRBJ2-1 gives the whole variable domain DVKVTQSSRYLVKRTGEKVFLECVQDMDHENMFWYRQDPGLGLRLIYFSYDVKMKEKGDIPEGYSVSREKKERFSLILESASTNQTSMYLCASSFSDEQFFGPGTRLTVL.

J is TRBJ2-5 and V is TRBV5-1, with D maybe TRBD1 (5 bases). The J call could be wrong; TRBJ2-7 is a better fit for the DNA end. The CDR3 runs to 15 residues. Germline CDR1 and CDR2: SGHRS and YFSETQ. CDR3 bases: TGCGCCAGCAGCTTGGGTGTGGGGCGCTCCTACGAGCAGTACTTC. Translation: CASSLGVGRSYEQYF.

The rearrangement links TRBV19 to TRBJ2-3, with 8 nucleotides matching TRBD1. The CDR3 runs 16 residues. V lost 6 bases, J lost 4 bases, and 12 bases stayed unmatched. Germline CDR1 LNHDA, CDR2 SQIVND (reference sequence). In DNA, the CDR3 is TGTGCCAGTAGAAAAACCCGCAGGGGGCTGGCAGATACGCAGTATTTT. Translating it yields CASRKTRRGLADTQYF.

The chain recombines TRBV11-2 with TRBJ2-7; maybe TRBD2 (6 bases). Germline lookup yields CDR1 SGHAT and CDR2 FQNNGV. The CDR3 contains 14 residues. V was pared by 1 base and J by 3 bases, with 10 bases between. This CDR3 reads CASSLGGVLYEQYF. The CDR3 coding sequence is TGTGCCAGCAGCTTAGGGGGGGTACTCTACGAGCAGTACTTC.

V is TRBV9 and J is TRBJ2-1; 9 positions match TRBD2. The ends lost 4 bases at V and 8 bases at J; junction bases unmatched: 10. Germline CDR1 and CDR2: SGDLS and YYNGEE. This CDR3 has 15 amino acids. CDR3 in amino acids: CASSQAGGRNDEQFF. Written as DNA, the CDR3 is TGTGCCAGCAGCCAAGCGGGAGGAAGGAACGATGAGCAGTTCTTC.

The chain couples TRBV27 to TRBJ2-1, with D possibly called TRBD1 or TRBD2 (5 bases each). The V gene's germline CDR1 is MNHEY and CDR2 SMNVEV (reference sequence). The CDR3 has 16 amino acids. V lost 8 bases, J lost 8 bases, and 25 bases lay in between. CDR3 bases: TGTGCCAGCGGGTCGTGGTCACGGGGCCCTGGGGATGAGCAGTTCTTC. Its translation: CASGSWSRGPGDEQFF.

This clone was counted a few times. This specimen includes other DNA sequences encoding the same CDR3. The chain is built from TRBV7-2 and TRBJ2-2, with TRBD2 identical over 9 bases. The length of the CDR3 is 14 residues. J was trimmed by 5 bases and V by 5 bases; bases with no gene match: 3. CDR1 SGHTA and CDR2 FQGNSA come from the germline V gene. CDR3 nucleotides: TGTGCCAGCAGCCCAACTAGCGGGACCGGGGAGCTGTTTTTT. This encodes CASSPTSGTGELFF.

The genes are TRBV19 and TRBJ1-1; 8 nucleotides line up with TRBD1. The CDR3 has 14 amino acids. Per the germline V gene, CDR1 is LNHDA and CDR2 is SQIVND (reference sequence). The V gene end was trimmed by 3 bases and the J gene end by 5 bases; junction bases not matched to a gene: 5. This CDR3 reads CASSISGGWTEAFF. DNA of the CDR3: TGTGCCAGTAGTATTTCAGGGGGCTGGACTGAAGCTTTCTTT.

The V call is TRBV4-2, the J call TRBJ2-7; D is tentatively TRBD1 or TRBD2 (6 bases each). Germline-derived CDR1 and CDR2 are LGHNA and YNFKEQ. This CDR3 comprises 17 residues. V was shortened by 2 bases and J by 4 bases, with 21 bases between the two germline ends. The CDR3: CASSQSIRGRGGYEQYF. The CDR3, as DNA: TGTGCCAGCAGCCAATCCATCCGGGGTCGAGGGGGGTACGAGCAGTACTTC.

The CDR3 region has the DNA TGTGCCAGCAGTTTATGGGACGCCGGATCCTACGAGCAGTACTTC. Its translation is CASSLWDAGSYEQYF. The chain couples TRBV28 to TRBJ2-7; no clear D gene. Germline CDR1 and CDR2: MDHEN and SYDVKM. With 0 bases removed from V and 1 base from J, the gap between germline ends came to 10 bases. The CDR3 totals 15 residues.

The chain is built from TRBV2 and TRBJ2-7; weak D call: TRBD1 (7 bases). CDR1 and CDR2 from the germline V gene are SNHLY and FYNNEI. This CDR3 is 15 amino acids long. V was pared by 6 bases and J by 9 bases, with 24 bases between. CDR3 bases: TGTGCCAGCAGCGGACAGGTTGTCACCCGAGCGGGGCAGTACTTC. Its translation: CASSGQVVTRAGQYF.

The chain is built from TRBV11-3 and TRBJ2-5; 12 bases are shared with TRBD2. The V gene end was trimmed by 5 bases and the J gene end by 5 bases; junction bases not matched to a gene: 3. Germline values: CDR1 SGHNT, CDR2 YENEEA. The CDR3 is 14 amino acids. Here the CDR3 DNA reads TGTGCCAGCAGCGCGACTAGCGGGAGTGAGACCCAGTACTTC. Its translation: CASSATSGSETQYF.

The chain couples TRBV4-1 to TRBJ1-2; TRBD1 might be the D (6 bases). The ends were cut back, 0 bases at V and 2 bases at J, with 10 bases in the middle. CDR1 is MGHRA, CDR2 YSYEKL, per germline. CDR3 length equals 15 residues. The CDR3 here is CASSQDNRVNYGYTF. In DNA, the CDR3 is TGCGCCAGCAGCCAAGACAACAGGGTAAACTATGGCTACACCTTC.

This CDR3 is CASSYSTSGSSYNEQFF. The CDR3 DNA reads TGTGCCAGCAGCTATTCGACTAGCGGGAGTTCCTACAATGAGCAGTTCTTC. The V call is TRBV5-5, the J call TRBJ2-1; TRBD2 aligns across 12 bases. Germline CDR1 reads SGHKS; CDR2 reads YYEKEE (reference sequence). J was trimmed by 1 base and V by 3 bases; bases with no gene match: 5. The CDR3 has 17 amino acids. The complete variable domain, with remaining parts taken from reference TRBV5-5 and TRBJ2-1, reads DAGVTQSPTHLIKTRGQQVTLRCSPISGHKSVSWYQQVLGQGPQFIFQYYEKEERGRGNFPDRFSARQFPNYSSELNVNALLLGDSALYLCASSYSTSGSSYNEQFFGPGTRLTVL.

The rearrangement joins TRBV4-1 to TRBJ2-7; D gene unclear. V dropped 1 base and J dropped 0 bases, with 7 bases sitting between them. CDR3 length: 14 amino acids. The germline V gene encodes CDR1 MGHRA and CDR2 YSYEKL. CDR3 DNA sequence: TGCGCCAGCAGCCAAGTTGGAGCCTCCTACGAGCAGTACTTC. This sequence encodes CASSQVGASYEQYF.

The chain is built from TRBV19 and TRBJ2-5; D remains unclear. Germline loops: CDR1 LNHDA, CDR2 SQIVND (reference sequence). The CDR3 is 11 amino acids. Trimming stripped 4 bases from V and 5 bases from J, with 5 bases between. DNA of the CDR3: TGTGCCAGTAGTACACACGAGACCCAGTACTTC. It specifies CASSTHETQYF. Full variable domain (outside the CDR3, taken from reference TRBV19 and TRBJ2-5): DGGITQSPKYLFRKEGQNVTLSCEQNLNHDAMYWYRQDPGQGLRLIYYSQIVNDFQKGDIAEGYSVSREKKESFPLTVTSAQKNPTAFYLCASSTHETQYFGPGTRLLVL.

The CDR3 DNA is TGTGCCAGCAGCGTAGGAATTAGCGGGAGGGCCGGAGAGACCCAGTACTTC. Amino acid sequence: CASSVGISGRAGETQYF. The rearrangement joins TRBV9 to TRBJ2-5; 11 bases align to TRBD2. Germline V gives CDR1 SGDLS, CDR2 YYNGEE. CDR3 length: 17 amino acids. The V and J ends lost 0 bases and 4 bases, in that order; junction bases with no gene match: 8.

The rearrangement links TRBV10-2 to TRBJ2-2, with TRBD1 matching over 7 bases. V shed 5 bases and J 3 bases; nucleotides not matched to a gene: 9. The CDR3 totals 16 residues. Per the germline V gene, CDR1 is WSHSY and CDR2 is SAAADI. The CDR3 spells CASSLDRDGDTGELFF. The CDR3, as DNA: TGCGCCAGCAGTCTTGACAGGGACGGGGACACCGGGGAGCTGTTTTTT.

This sequence joins TRBV5-1 and TRBJ2-2; D is uncertain. The CDR3 totals 16 residues. The V gene's germline CDR1 is SGHRS and CDR2 YFSETQ. V lost 0 bases, J lost 4 bases, and 13 bases lay in between. The CDR3 loop reads CASSLAGQISTGELFF. The CDR3 DNA reads as TGCGCCAGCAGCTTGGCCGGCCAGATTAGCACCGGGGAGCTGTTTTTT.

This rearrangement joins TRBV7-8 to TRBJ1-1, with D possibly matching TRBD1 (5 bases). V was pared by 4 bases and J by 1 base, with 7 bases between. CDR1 and CDR2 from the germline V gene are SGHVS and FQNEAQ. CDR3 length: 13 amino acids. CDR3 in amino acids: CASSWTRNTEAFF. CDR3 DNA sequence: TGTGCCAGCAGCTGGACACGGAACACTGAAGCTTTCTTT.

The chain couples TRBV11-2 to TRBJ2-7, with D unresolved. V lost 1 base, J lost 2 bases, and 3 bases lay in between. The germline CDR1 and CDR2 sequences are SGHAT and FQNNGV. This CDR3 region has 12 residues. The CDR3, as DNA: TGTGCCAGCAGCTTAGTAACCTACGAGCAGTACTTC. Translation gives CASSLVTYEQYF.

This clone was detected only once. The chain combines TRBV2 with TRBJ2-5; 9 bases align to TRBD2. The J call may not be correct, given that the DNA end is closer to TRBJ2-7. The germline V gene has CDR1 SNHLY and CDR2 FYNNEI. The CDR3 extends over 13 amino acids. CDR3 sequence (DNA): TGTGCCAGCAGGGATGGACTAGCGTACGAGCAGTACTTC. Its protein is CASRDGLAYEQYF.

This clone was observed a few times. The gene calls are TRBV19 and TRBJ1-2; D may be TRBD1 (5 bases). The CDR3 sequence is 15 residues long. The germline gives CDR1 LNHDA, CDR2 SQIVND (reference sequence). Trimming shortened V by 5 bases and J by 3 bases, and 16 bases separated the two germline ends. The CDR3 spells CASSPSGEGHYGYTF. CDR3 sequence (DNA): TGTGCCAGTAGTCCCTCGGGGGAAGGGCACTATGGCTACACCTTC.

The rearrangement links TRBV6-1 to TRBJ2-7; 13 bases are a match to TRBD2. Germline assignment: CDR1 MNHNS and CDR2 SASEGT. The CDR3 is 16 amino acids. With V trimmed by 0 bases and J by 6 bases, 5 bases remained unmatched. The CDR3: CASSEAGLAGEGEQYF. DNA of the CDR3: TGTGCCAGCAGTGAAGCCGGACTAGCGGGAGAGGGCGAGCAGTACTTC.

This clone was seen only once. The genes are TRBV5-1 and TRBJ2-5; 10 positions agree with TRBD2. The CDR3 is 17 amino acids. Germline V lookup: CDR1 SGHRS, CDR2 YFSETQ. The V gene end was trimmed by 0 bases and the J gene end by 5 bases; junction bases not matched to a gene: 10. The CDR3 DNA follows: TGCGCCAGCAGCTTGGGCCTAGCGGGAGTGGAAGGGGAGACCCAGTACTTC. Translation: CASSLGLAGVEGETQYF.

The rearrangement uses TRBV7-2 and TRBJ2-5; 10 nucleotides line up with TRBD2. There are 14 residues in the CDR3. Looked up from germline, CDR1 is SGHTA and CDR2 is FQGNSA. V dropped 1 base and J dropped 4; count of bases not matched to a gene: 0. The CDR3 loop reads CASSLGLAGETQYF. The CDR3 DNA sequence: TGTGCCAGCAGCTTAGGACTAGCGGGAGAGACCCAGTACTTC.